These 5 T cell receptor beta chains share one sample of origin, sequenced in a study of cytomegalovirus exposure and HLA in healthy donors. Here immunoSEQ multiplex PCR was the method, and the copy in TCRdb shows in-frame clones only, minus some. The sample includes 250,000 to 300,000 clones, nearly 90% of them seen just once. The sample comprised PBMCs. Receptor source: a woman between 18 and 30 years old in good health and CMV-seronegative.

CDR3 DNA sequence: TGTGCCAGCAGCTTATTACAGGGGGACACTGAAGCTTTCTTT. Its protein is CASSLLQGDTEAFF. This chain joins TRBV7-2 and TRBJ1-1; 8 bases are a match to TRBD1. Germline V lookup: CDR1 SGHTA, CDR2 FQGNSA. The CDR3 has 14 amino acids. J was trimmed by 3 bases and V by 2 bases; bases with no gene match: 2.

This chain connects TRBV4-1 to TRBJ1-4; TRBD1 might be the D (6 bases). This CDR3 spans 16 amino acids. The germline V and J ends were trimmed by 4 bases and 1 base, with 13 bases remaining between them. Germline CDR1 and CDR2: MGHRA and YSYEKL. The chain's CDR3 is CASSPPDRRTNEKLFF. CDR3 DNA sequence: TGCGCCAGCAGCCCCCCAGACAGGAGAACTAATGAAAAACTGTTTTTT.

The chain is built from TRBV9 and TRBJ2-5; D uncertain. This CDR3 contains 13 residues. Trimming took off 0 bases at V and 5 bases at J, with 8 bases between the two ends. In germline, CDR1 is SGDLS, CDR2 YYNGEE. The CDR3 sequence: CASSVDPQETQYF. The CDR3 DNA reads as TGTGCCAGCAGCGTAGACCCGCAGGAGACCCAGTACTTC.

The count of this clone is one. V gene TRBV6-5 combines with J gene TRBJ2-3, with TRBD2 identical over 13 bases. V trimming: 4 bases; J trimming: 3 bases; junction bases outside the gene matches: 4. This CDR3 is 16 amino acids long. Germline lookup yields CDR1 MNHEY and CDR2 SVGAGI. CDR3 DNA sequence: TGTGCCAGCAGTTGGGGACTAGCGGGAATTACAGATACGCAGTATTTT. Translated: CASSWGLAGITDTQYF.

The V and J genes are TRBV11-2 and TRBJ1-2; a weak D match, TRBD1 (5 bases). The germline gives CDR1 SGHAT, CDR2 FQNNGV. The ends were cut back, 2 bases at V and 3 bases at J, with 10 bases in the middle. The CDR3 extends over 14 amino acids. The CDR3, as DNA: TGTGCCAGCAGCTTAAGGGGTTTGGACTATGGCTACACCTTC. It encodes CASSLRGLDYGYTF.